The 31 T cell receptor beta chains below come from one sample, sequenced in a study of beta chain features in type 1 diabetes. Reverse transcribing all isolated RNA meant expressed TCRB transcripts were sequenced. Some clones are missing from TCRdb's copy, which holds only in-frame ones; the method was immunoSEQ multiplex PCR. Of about 360,000 clones detected, roughly 12% appear once; the ten largest clones hold roughly 0.015%. The sequenced material came from naive CD4+ T cells from blood. All receptors derive from a man between 18 and 35 years old in good health.

This clone has more than one count but fewer than ten. J is TRBJ2-1 and V is TRBV9; 7 bases are shared with TRBD1. Germline values: CDR1 SGDLS, CDR2 YYNGEE. Trimming cost V 0 bases and J 3 bases; bases outside gene matches: 3. The length of the CDR3 is 15 residues. The CDR3 loop reads CASSVETGDYNEQFF. For the CDR3, the DNA is TGTGCCAGCAGCGTAGAAACAGGGGACTACAATGAGCAGTTCTTC.

The V and J genes are TRBV6-5 and TRBJ2-3, with no clear D. CDR3 length: 14 amino acids. Trimming stripped 2 bases from V and 1 base from J, with 7 bases between. CDR1 is MNHEY, CDR2 SVGAGI, per germline. CDR3 sequence (DNA): TGTGCCAGCAGTTACCGGGTTGGCACAGATACGCAGTATTTT. The encoded protein is CASSYRVGTDTQYF.

This clone appeared a few times. The gene calls are TRBV5-4 and TRBJ2-5; D possibly corresponds to TRBD1 (6 bases). The germline V and J ends were trimmed by 4 bases and 2 bases, with 12 bases remaining between them. The germline CDR1 and CDR2 sequences are SGHNT and YYREEE (reference sequence). The CDR3 sequence is 14 residues long. The CDR3 here is CASSPKTGQETQYF. In nucleotides, the CDR3 is TGTGCCAGCAGCCCTAAGACAGGTCAAGAGACCCAGTACTTC.

This clone has ten or more counts. The chain is built from TRBV15 and TRBJ2-3, with D unresolved. This CDR3 is built from 13 residues. Germline V gene lookup returns CDR1 LNHNV and CDR2 YYDKDF (reference sequence). The germline V and J ends were trimmed by 0 bases and 6 bases, with 7 bases remaining between them. The CDR3 region is CATSRDLTDTQYF. The CDR3 nucleotides read TGTGCCACCAGCAGAGATCTAACGGATACGCAGTATTTT.

V and J are TRBV7-9 and TRBJ2-7; the D gene is possibly TRBD1 (6 bases). V lost 2 bases, J lost 1 base, and 15 bases lay in between. CDR1 and CDR2 (germline): SEHNR, FQNEAQ (reference sequence). The length of the CDR3 is 16 residues. CDR3 nucleotides: TGTGCCAGCAGCTTAAGGTCTTTCAGGGGATCCTACGAGCAGTACTTC. This codes for CASSLRSFRGSYEQYF.

The table lists this clone with a few counts. The J gene is TRBJ1-5, the V gene TRBV6-6; TRBD1 matches 8 bases. This CDR3 is built from 14 residues. Germline CDR1 MNHNY, CDR2 SVGAGI (reference sequence). After removal of 8 bases from V and 10 bases from J, the junction contained 13 bases not matched to a gene. The CDR3 DNA reads as TGTGCCAGCGGCGACAGGGGATCATCGGAACCCCAGCATTTT. Protein product: CASGDRGSSEPQHF.

There are a few counts of this clone. This chain uses TRBV18 with TRBJ1-6, with D unresolved. Germline V CDR1 and CDR2: KGHSH, LQKENI. V was trimmed by 0 bases and J by 10 bases, leaving 13 bases between them. The CDR3 consists of 15 residues. The CDR3 here is CASSPPARGGSPLHF. The DNA of the CDR3 is TGTGCCAGCTCACCACCGGCCCGGGGAGGGTCACCCCTCCACTTT.

This clone was found a few times. The chain recombines TRBV5-1 with TRBJ2-1; D is uncertain. V was trimmed by 3 bases and J by 7 bases, leaving 11 bases between them. This CDR3 is built from 13 residues. Germline loops: CDR1 SGHRS, CDR2 YFSETQ. The CDR3 spells CASSSGSLNEQFF. CDR3 DNA: TGCGCCAGCAGCTCTGGTTCCCTAAATGAGCAGTTCTTC.

There are a few counts of this clone. This sequence joins TRBV2 and TRBJ2-5, with TRBD1 matching over 9 bases. Per germline, CDR1 SNHLY and CDR2 FYNNEI. This CDR3 contains 16 residues. The junction had 10 bases not matched to a gene; V was cut back by 6 bases and J by 2 bases. The CDR3 sequence is CASSTGGQGGQETQYF. The CDR3 coding sequence is TGTGCCAGCAGCACTGGGGGACAGGGTGGGCAAGAGACCCAGTACTTC.

This clone has just a few counts. The genes are TRBV10-3 and TRBJ2-3, with 11 bases fitting TRBD1. The CDR3 loop spans 14 amino acids. Germline V CDR1 and CDR2: ENHRY, SYGVKD. V was pared by 7 bases and J by 4 bases, with 4 bases of the junction left unmatched. The CDR3 DNA reads as TGTGCCATCATGGGGGACAGGGGGTCAGATACGCAGTATTTT. Translated, it gives CAIMGDRGSDTQYF.

This clone was counted a few times. This sequence joins TRBV7-9 and TRBJ2-3; D unclear. V dropped 5 bases and J dropped 0 bases, with 12 bases sitting between them. The V gene's germline CDR1 is SEHNR and CDR2 FQNEAQ (reference sequence). This CDR3 has 15 residues. The CDR3 loop is CASSPRLASTDTQYF. In DNA, the CDR3 is TGTGCCAGCAGCCCGCGGTTGGCTAGCACAGATACGCAGTATTTT. Looking up the rest from reference TRBV7-9 and TRBJ2-3 gives the full variable domain: DTGVSQNPRHKITKRGQNVTFRCDPISEHNRLYWYRQTLGQGPEFLTYFQNEAQLEKSRLLSDRFSAERPKGSFSTLEIQRTEQGDSAMYLCASSPRLASTDTQYFGPGTRLTVL.

The J gene is TRBJ2-7, the V gene TRBV5-1; no reliable D call. Germline V gene sequence: CDR1 SGHRS, CDR2 YFSETQ. CDR3 length: 16 amino acids. Trimming removed 0 bases from V and 2 bases from J, with 15 bases in between. The CDR3 protein is CASSLGGAKLTYEQYF. The CDR3 DNA reads as TGCGCCAGCAGCTTGGGCGGAGCGAAACTAACCTACGAGCAGTACTTC.

The V gene is TRBV7-9, the J gene TRBJ1-6; D unresolved. Per germline, CDR1 SEHNR and CDR2 FQNEAQ (reference sequence). Deletions cut 5 bases from V and 6 bases from J, with 5 bases between. The length of the CDR3 is 12 residues. CDR3 sequence reads: CASSPSNSPLHF. Here the CDR3 DNA reads TGTGCCAGCAGCCCCTCTAATTCACCCCTCCACTTT.

This clone occurred a few times. V is TRBV5-1 and J is TRBJ2-1, with 9 bases matching TRBD2. J was trimmed by 1 base and V by 2 bases; bases with no gene match: 4. Germline V CDR1 and CDR2: SGHRS, YFSETQ. The CDR3 has 16 amino acids. The CDR3 DNA follows: TGCGCCAGCAGCTTCTTGACTAGCGGTTCCTACAATGAGCAGTTCTTC. Its protein is CASSFLTSGSYNEQFF.

This chain joins TRBV30 and TRBJ2-7, with TRBD2 matching over 8 bases. The CDR3 contains 11 residues. CDR1 and CDR2 (germline): GTSNPN, SVGIG (reference sequence). Trimming at V came to 6 bases and at J to 9 bases, leaving 7 bases not matched to a gene. The CDR3 DNA reads as TGTGCCTGCTCCGGGGGGGGTTGGCAGTACTTC. Residues: CACSGGGWQYF.

The V gene is TRBV2, the J gene TRBJ2-3; a possible D gene is TRBD1 (5 bases). The CDR3 totals 14 residues. Deletions cut 3 bases from V and 3 bases from J, with 10 bases between. Germline V gives CDR1 SNHLY, CDR2 FYNNEI. CDR3 residues: CASSEGRATDTQYF. In nucleotides, the CDR3 is TGTGCCAGCAGTGAGGGCAGGGCTACAGATACGCAGTATTTT.

This chain links TRBV11-2 with TRBJ1-2; D remains ambiguous. The V and J ends lost 5 bases and 8 bases respectively, with 15 bases between them. The CDR3 length is 13 residues. Germline V CDR1 and CDR2: SGHAT, FQNNGV. This chain's CDR3 is CASSIGLGRGYTF. The CDR3 nucleotides are TGTGCCAGCAGCATTGGACTGGGCAGGGGCTACACCTTC.

The CDR3 is CASSLVAGPTEAFF. The CDR3 bases are TGCGCCAGCAGCTTGGTCGCGGGTCCTACTGAAGCTTTCTTT. The chain has TRBV5-1 and TRBJ1-1; no clear D gene. Germline CDR1 is SGHRS and CDR2 is YFSETQ. CDR3 length equals 14 residues. V was clipped by 0 bases and J by 5 bases, with 11 bases between them.

The chain links TRBV5-1 to TRBJ2-1; TRBD1 agrees at 7 bases. CDR3 length equals 14 residues. V was clipped by 4 bases and J by 4 bases; unmatched bases: 5. Germline lookup yields CDR1 SGHRS and CDR2 YFSETQ. DNA of the CDR3: TGCGCCAGCAGCCCACGACAGGGTTACAATGAGCAGTTCTTC. This sequence encodes CASSPRQGYNEQFF.

The sample holds a few counts of this clone. V gene TRBV7-2 combines with J gene TRBJ2-7, with unresolved D. Per germline, CDR1 SGHTA and CDR2 FQGNSA. V was shortened by 1 base and J by 2 bases, with 12 bases between the two germline ends. The CDR3 length is 15 residues. CDR3 loop: CASSLGSSSPYEQYF. Here the CDR3 DNA reads TGTGCCAGCAGCTTAGGAAGTAGCTCCCCCTACGAGCAGTACTTC.

In this sample, this clone turned up a few times. This sequence joins TRBV6-4 and TRBJ2-2; 9 positions match TRBD1. Germline lookup yields CDR1 MRHNA and CDR2 SNTAGT. The V and J ends lost 6 bases and 6 bases, in that order; junction bases with no gene match: 5. This CDR3 comprises 14 residues. CDR3 sequence reads: CASRGQGAAGELFF. CDR3 bases: TGTGCCAGCAGGGGACAGGGCGCGGCCGGGGAGCTGTTTTTT.

The chain combines TRBV11-3 with TRBJ1-2; tentative D call: TRBD1 (5 bases). Trimming pared 0 bases from V and 13 bases from J, leaving 15 bases between. CDR1 is SGHNT and CDR2 is YENEEA in the germline V gene. The CDR3 consists of 13 residues. The CDR3 DNA is TGTGCCAGCAGCTTAGACGGACACGGGAGTCTCACCTTC. Its protein product is CASSLDGHGSLTF.

This chain links TRBV6-1 with TRBJ1-2, with 11 positions matching TRBD1. Germline V lookup: CDR1 MNHNS, CDR2 SASEGT. This CDR3 comprises 14 residues. Losses at the gene ends were 5 bases for V and 6 bases for J; bases not matched to a gene: 5. The DNA of the CDR3 is TGTGCCAGCAGTTCCCGGACAGGGGGCGATGGCTACACCTTC. It is translated as CASSSRTGGDGYTF.

This clone was found a few times. The chain uses TRBV6-1 and TRBJ2-5; D is uncertain. Germline V CDR1 and CDR2: MNHNS, SASEGT. The V gene lost 7 bases and the J gene lost 3 bases, with 15 bases spanning the gap. CDR3 length: 14 residues. The CDR3 DNA is TGTGCCAGCACTCGCCTTGGCGGAAAAGAGACCCAGTACTTC. Its protein is CASTRLGGKETQYF.

This clone was counted between two and nine times. This chain uses TRBV4-1 with TRBJ2-2; D is unclear. The CDR3 covers 15 residues. Germline lookup yields CDR1 MGHRA and CDR2 YSYEKL. Trimming took off 4 bases at V and 4 bases at J, with 13 bases between the two ends. CDR3 sequence: CASSLAYPSTGELFF. The CDR3 DNA reads TGCGCCAGCAGCCTCGCGTACCCTAGCACCGGGGAGCTGTTTTTT.

The V gene is TRBV29-1, the J gene TRBJ1-3; D not resolved. The V end lost 2 bases, the J end lost 2 bases, and 4 bases lay between the germline ends. The germline V gene has CDR1 SQVTM and CDR2 ANQGSEA. This CDR3 is 12 amino acids long. The CDR3 spells CSVESTGNTIYF. The CDR3 coding sequence is TGCAGCGTTGAATCTACTGGAAACACCATATATTTT.

The V call is TRBV28, the J call TRBJ2-3; a weak D match, TRBD2 (7 bases). V was pared by 2 bases and J by 0 bases, with 12 bases between. This CDR3 spans 16 amino acids. Germline CDR1 reads MDHEN; CDR2 reads SYDVKM. The CDR3 reads CASSLAGAPSTDTQYF. The CDR3 region has the DNA TGTGCCAGCAGTTTAGCGGGGGCACCTAGCACAGATACGCAGTATTTT.

This clone showed up just a few times. In nucleotides, the CDR3 is TGTGCCAGCAGTCCATGGCAGGGGTTGTACAATGAGCAGTTCTTC. This codes for CASSPWQGLYNEQFF. The genes are TRBV7-6 and TRBJ2-1; a weak D match, TRBD1 (6 bases). The CDR3 is made up of 15 amino acids. Germline V gene lookup returns CDR1 SGHVS and CDR2 FNYEAQ. V lost 6 bases and J 4 bases, leaving 16 bases between the germline ends. Complete variable domain (other parts from reference TRBV7-6 and TRBJ2-1): GAGVSQSPRYKVTKRGQDVALRCDPISGHVSLYWYRQALGQGPEFLTYFNYEAQQDKSGLPNDRFSAERPEGSISTLTIQRTEQRDSAMYRCASSPWQGLYNEQFFGPGTRLTVL.

This clone was detected only a few times. The chain links TRBV5-1 to TRBJ2-6; 7 bases are shared with TRBD1. J gave up 0 bases and V 8 bases, and 11 bases lay outside the gene matches. The CDR3 loop spans 17 amino acids. The germline V gene has CDR1 SGHRS and CDR2 YFSETQ. The CDR3 is CASTNGQATSGANVLTF. The CDR3 DNA sequence: TGCGCCAGTACGAACGGACAGGCAACCTCTGGGGCCAACGTCCTGACTTTC.

This clone has only a few counts. The CDR3: CASSQDFREAEKLFF. CDR3 DNA sequence: TGCGCCAGCAGCCAAGATTTCAGGGAGGCTGAAAAACTGTTTTTT. The rearrangement links TRBV4-3 to TRBJ1-4, with D possibly TRBD1 on 5 matching bases. Germline CDR1 reads LGHNA; CDR2 reads YSLEER. The CDR3 extends over 15 amino acids. V was clipped by 0 bases and J by 7 bases, with 12 bases between them.

V and J are TRBV5-1 and TRBJ2-3; D remains ambiguous. This CDR3 spans 14 amino acids. V was pared by 2 bases and J by 5 bases, with 12 bases between. Looked up from germline, CDR1 is SGHRS and CDR2 is YFSETQ. The DNA for the CDR3 is TGCGCCAGCAGCTTAGGTCTAGTTGGAGATACGCAGTATTTT. This translates into CASSLGLVGDTQYF.